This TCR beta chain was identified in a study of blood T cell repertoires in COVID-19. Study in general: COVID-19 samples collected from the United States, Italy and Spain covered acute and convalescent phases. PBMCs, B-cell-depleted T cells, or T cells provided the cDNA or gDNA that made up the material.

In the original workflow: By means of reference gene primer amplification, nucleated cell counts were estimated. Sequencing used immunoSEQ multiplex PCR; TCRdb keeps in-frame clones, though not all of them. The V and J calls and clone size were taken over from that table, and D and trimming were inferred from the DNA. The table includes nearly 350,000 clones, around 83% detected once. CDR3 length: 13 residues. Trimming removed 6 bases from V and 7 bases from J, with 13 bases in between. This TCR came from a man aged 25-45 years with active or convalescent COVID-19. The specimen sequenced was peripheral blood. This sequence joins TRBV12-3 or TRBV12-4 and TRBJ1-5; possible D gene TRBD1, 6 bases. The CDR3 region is CASRTGYGQPQHF. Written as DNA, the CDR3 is TGTGCCAGCAGAACAGGGTACGGACAGCCCCAGCATTTT.